Sequencing of this T cell receptor beta chain was carried out in a study of regulatory dendritic cells for organ transplantation. TCRdb keeps only in-frame clones here, not all; method: immunoSEQ multiplex PCR. There are 25,000 to 30,000 clones in the sample; roughly 80% occur only once, and less than 0.11% lies in the top ten. CD4+ or CD8+ T cells were sorted as naive CD45RA+ or memory CD45RO+. Study outcomes and limitations: Mature dendritic cells appeared to drive more memory CD8+ clonal expansion than regulatory ones. Memory CD8+ T cells were the most oligoclonal; naive cells were highly diverse. The most alloreactive TCR clonotypes were found in resting memory CD8+ cells.

Comment on this clone: The antigen remains unidentified.

What was sequenced was naive CD4+ T cells from blood. The subset: CD45RA+ naive T cells. This TCR came from a human donor in good health.

The CDR3 reads CASSAGGGTGELFF. The DNA of the CDR3 is TGTGCCAGCAGCGCAGGCGGAGGCACCGGGGAGCTGTTTTTT. V usage is TRBV13 and J usage is TRBJ2-2; D is possibly TRBD2 (5 bases). CDR3 length equals 14 residues. Germline V gene lookup returns CDR1 PRHDT and CDR2 FYEKMQ (reference sequence). V lost 5 bases, J lost 4 bases, and 11 bases lay in between.